The 8 T cell receptor beta chains given below trace back to one sample, sequenced in a study of metastatic and nonmetastatic thyroid tumors. Not a single patient had been given any form of treatment at any point before undergoing thyroid surgery. Using MiXCR, TCRdb re-called clones from the PCR reads. The sample has some 1,900 clones; about a tenth are singletons. The sequencing input was tumor tissue. These receptors were taken from a female donor with papillary thyroid cancer or a benign thyroid nodule (not recorded which). Some clones in this sample may be carry-over from other donors' samples.

This clone is categorized as medium-sized. The chain links TRBV28 to TRBJ2-4; 8 nucleotides match TRBD2. After removal of 3 bases from V and 4 bases from J, the junction contained 5 bases not matched to a gene. Germline CDR1 MDHEN, CDR2 SYDVKM. The CDR3 contains 15 residues. The CDR3 reads CASSFGLAPKNIQYF. The CDR3 DNA reads as TGTGCCAGCAGTTTTGGACTAGCTCCTAAAAACATTCAGTACTTC.

This clone counts as large. This chain uses TRBV28 with TRBJ1-2; a possible D gene is TRBD1 (5 bases). V lost 7 bases and J 3 bases, leaving 15 bases between the germline ends. Germline V gives CDR1 MDHEN, CDR2 SYDVKM. The CDR3 totals 14 residues. The CDR3 is CASTPPGGDYGYTF. CDR3 nucleotides: TGTGCCAGCACCCCGCCTGGGGGGGACTATGGCTACACCTTC.

This chain uses TRBV6-2 or TRBV6-3 with TRBJ1-1; 8 bases align to TRBD1. V shed 5 bases, J shed 0 bases, and the junction held 11 bases outside the gene matches. The CDR3 is 17 residues long. From germline, CDR1 is MNHEY and CDR2 SVGEGT. CDR3 DNA sequence: TGTGCCAGCAGTGCAGGACAGGGACCTCCCATGAACACTGAAGCTTTCTTT. This encodes CASSAGQGPPMNTEAFF.

This clone was observed at least ten times. Other DNA sequences in this specimen translate into the identical CDR3. This sequence joins TRBV27 and TRBJ1-4; TRBD1 is a possible D gene (6 bases). Germline V gene lookup returns CDR1 MNHEY and CDR2 SMNVEV (reference sequence). The CDR3 contains 15 residues. V lost 2 bases, J lost 11 bases, and 18 bases lay in between. CDR3 region: CASSLGSRGFEKLFF. Written as DNA, the CDR3 is TGTGCCAGCAGTTTAGGGTCCAGGGGATTTGAGAAACTGTTTTTT.

In its sample, this clone ranks as medium-sized. J is TRBJ2-4 and V is TRBV19, with 7 bases identical to TRBD1. The CDR3 has 15 amino acids. Per germline, CDR1 LNHDA and CDR2 SQIVND (reference sequence). The J segment lost 2 bases and the V segment lost 6 bases, leaving 7 bases of the junction unmatched. CDR3 sequence: CASSKTGSTKNIQYF. DNA of the CDR3: TGTGCCAGTAGCAAGACAGGGTCCACCAAAAACATTCAGTACTTC.

This clone appeared many times. The chain links TRBV20-1 to TRBJ1-3; D not certain. The germline V gene encodes CDR1 DFQATT and CDR2 SNEGSKA (reference sequence). V lost 0 bases, J lost 0 bases, and 12 bases lay in between. The CDR3 has 16 residues. CDR3 protein: CSARDGSWGSGNTIYF. For the CDR3, the DNA is TGCAGTGCTAGAGACGGTTCATGGGGCTCTGGAAACACCATATATTTT.

This clone is categorized as medium-sized (0.01 to 0.1%). The rearrangement uses TRBV19 and TRBJ2-7, with D possibly TRBD2 on 6 matching bases. The CDR3 loop spans 16 amino acids. In germline, CDR1 is LNHDA, CDR2 SQIVND (reference sequence). V shed 7 bases and J shed 4 bases, with 23 bases lying between them. DNA for the CDR3: TGTGCCAGTAATCCCAACCAAGGCCCGGGGGTATACGAGCAGTACTTC. It specifies CASNPNQGPGVYEQYF.

This clone was found many times. The CDR3 DNA reads as TGTGCCAGCAGTGTACAGGTGGGGCTATTACCCTCCTACGAGCAGTACTTC. Protein product: CASSVQVGLLPSYEQYF. The chain links TRBV2 to TRBJ2-7, with D perhaps matching TRBD1 (5 bases). With 4 bases removed from V and 0 bases from J, the gap between germline ends came to 19 bases. Germline V lookup: CDR1 SNHLY, CDR2 FYNNEI. CDR3 length: 17 residues.